This T cell receptor (beta chain) was sequenced during a study of T cell repertoires in cytomegalovirus infection. Whole-study context: Selected CMV epitopes included recently identified HLA-C-restricted ones as well as well-studied HLA-B-restricted ones. The public TCR beta signatures pointed to both CMV infection and matching HLA type.

This CDR3 has 16 amino acids. V dropped 3 bases and J dropped 3; count of bases not matched to a gene: 6. Germline loops: CDR1 SGHDT, CDR2 YYEEEE. From the reads, TCRdb called clonotypes with MiXCR, one entry per CDR3 protein. Altogether around 99,000 distinct CDR3 sequences are present, around 28% being singletons, with the ten largest covering roughly 81%. Findings of the study overall: Carriers of CMV and the relevant HLA type were discriminated by public TCR beta frequency. CMV-specific TCR beta clonotypes restricted by HLA-C dominated the ex vivo response.

This clonotype has ten or more counts. Its antigen is as yet unknown. This receptor was obtained from a human donor in good health (CMV status not recorded). Some clones in this sample may be carry-over from other donors' samples. The specimen was CD8+ T cells from cultured PBMCs, collected from culture after CMV antigen stimulation. The chain uses TRBV5-6 and TRBJ2-1; 10 nucleotides agree with TRBD2. The CDR3, as DNA: TGTGCCAGCAGCTCCATTTCTAGCGGGGGCTACAATGAGCAGTTCTTC. It codes for CASSSISSGGYNEQFF. Using reference TRBV5-6 and TRBJ2-1 for the parts outside the CDR3, the full variable domain is DAGVTQSPTHLIKTRGQQVTLRCSPKSGHDTVSWYQQALGQGPQFIFQYYEEEERQRGNFPDRFSGHQFPNYSSELNVNALLLGDSALYLCASSSISSGGYNEQFFGPGTRLTVL.